This T cell receptor beta chain was sequenced for a study of blood T cell repertoires in COVID-19 (TCRdb year 2020). Study-level background: Samples from collaborators originated in the United States, Italy and Spain and spanned both the acute and convalescent phases of COVID-19. The dataset comprised deeply sampled blood TCRbeta repertoires from subjects exposed to, actively infected with, or recovered from COVID-19. The samples were drawn from two sources: the first 160 participants of the ongoing ImmuneRACE study, and fewer than 1,500 subjects contributed by 6 global collaborators. Nearly every sample came with metadata listing a de-identified subject ID, COVID-19 status, age in years and sex. The repertoires were released in a freely available public database meant as a resource for research on the immune response to SARS-CoV-2. The material from the prospective study consisted of cDNA or gDNA derived from T cells, B-cell-depleted T cells, or PBMCs. Where HLA class I and class II types were available, the types were taken from metadata supplied by the sample provider, not from assay-based typing. Points the paper makes about the study in general: How much clinical and demographic metadata was included differed by source and by participant, and the metadata was provided uncurated.

Counted from cysteine to phenylalanine, this CDR3 has 12 amino acids. The only DNA kept is the CDR3, 36 bases in frame from the first base. The CDR1 and CDR2 encoded by the germline V gene are SGHVS and FNYEAQ. Between the V and J ends, shortened by 5 bases and 6 bases respectively, the junction contains 10 bases. Collaborating institutions collected whole blood in K2EDTA tubes following their own protocols. Collaborator samples were shipped for TCRbeta analysis as frozen whole blood, isolated PBMCs, or DNA extracted from either sample type. TCRbeta CDR3 regions were amplified from genomic DNA using the immunoSEQ Assay, a bias-controlled multiplex PCR. The paper's processing steps were these. The number of nucleated cells in each sample was estimated by amplification of reference gene primers within the assay. To quantify the absolute abundance of each unique TCRbeta CDR3 rearrangement, sequence reads were collapsed and filtered. Productive Simpson clonality was computed per sample as the square root of Simpson's diversity index over productive rearrangements. The clones in this table, taken by TCRdb from immuneACCESS, are in-frame only. Not every clone is retained; where verified, under half of the shortfall comes from an unresolved V gene, and the cause of the rest is unknown. Clonal size and the V and J genes are those of that table, whereas D and trimming came from the DNA. This sample holds fewer than 35,000 clones; 84% were observed only once. About 14% of the sample belongs to the ten largest clones.

On this clone: What this receptor recognizes is not known. No base quality values were provided; no much bigger clone lies one nucleotide off.

The receptor was isolated from a human donor in a cohort sampled during active COVID-19. Input material: peripheral blood. The rearranged chain carries TRBV7-6 and TRBJ1-1, with TRBD1 as a weak D call on 5 bases. Here the CDR3 is given as CASSPRGAEAFF. DNA sequence: TGTGCCAGCAGCCCGCGGGGGGCTGAAGCTTTCTTT.